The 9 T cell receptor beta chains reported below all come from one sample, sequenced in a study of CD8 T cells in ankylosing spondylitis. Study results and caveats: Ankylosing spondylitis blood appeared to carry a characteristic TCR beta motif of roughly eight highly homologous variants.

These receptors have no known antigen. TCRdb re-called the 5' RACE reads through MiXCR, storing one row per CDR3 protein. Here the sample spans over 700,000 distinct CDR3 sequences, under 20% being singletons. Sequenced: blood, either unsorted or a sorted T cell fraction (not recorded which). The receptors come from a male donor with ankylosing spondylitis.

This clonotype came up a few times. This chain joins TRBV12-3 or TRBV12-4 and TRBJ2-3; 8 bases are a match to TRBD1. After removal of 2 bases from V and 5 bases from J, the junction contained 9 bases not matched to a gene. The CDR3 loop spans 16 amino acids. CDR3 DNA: TGTGCCAGCAGTTTAATGGGGACAGGCCTTCGAGATACGCAGTATTTT. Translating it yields CASSLMGTGLRDTQYF.

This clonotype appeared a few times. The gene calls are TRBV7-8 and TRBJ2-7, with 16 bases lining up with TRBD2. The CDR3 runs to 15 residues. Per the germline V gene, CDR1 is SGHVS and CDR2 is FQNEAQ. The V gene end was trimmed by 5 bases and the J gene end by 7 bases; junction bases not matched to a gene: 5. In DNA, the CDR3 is TGTGCCAGCAGCGGGACTAGCGGGAGGGCCCGGGAGCAGTACTTC. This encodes CASSGTSGRAREQYF.

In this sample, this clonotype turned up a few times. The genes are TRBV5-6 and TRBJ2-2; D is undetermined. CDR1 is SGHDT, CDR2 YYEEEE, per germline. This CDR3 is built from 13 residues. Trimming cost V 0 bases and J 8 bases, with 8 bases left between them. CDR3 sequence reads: CASSLDRQGELFF. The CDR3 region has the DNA TGTGCCAGCAGCTTGGACCGTCAAGGGGAGCTGTTTTTT.

The CDR3 DNA sequence: TGCAGTGCTGGGCCTACCTTGGGCAGCAATCAGCCCCAGCATTTT. Protein: CSAGPTLGSNQPQHF. The J gene is TRBJ1-5, the V gene TRBV20-1; no clear D. Germline values: CDR1 DFQATT, CDR2 SNEGSKA (reference sequence). V lost 5 bases and J 1 base, leaving 15 bases between the germline ends. The CDR3 spans 15 residues.

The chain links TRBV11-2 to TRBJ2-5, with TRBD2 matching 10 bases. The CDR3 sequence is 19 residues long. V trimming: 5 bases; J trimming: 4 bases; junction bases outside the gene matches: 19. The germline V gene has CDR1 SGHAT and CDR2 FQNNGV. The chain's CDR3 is CASSPKRGSGGGIRETQYF. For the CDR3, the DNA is TGTGCCAGCAGCCCCAAACGGGGGAGCGGGGGGGGAATTAGAGAGACCCAGTACTTC.

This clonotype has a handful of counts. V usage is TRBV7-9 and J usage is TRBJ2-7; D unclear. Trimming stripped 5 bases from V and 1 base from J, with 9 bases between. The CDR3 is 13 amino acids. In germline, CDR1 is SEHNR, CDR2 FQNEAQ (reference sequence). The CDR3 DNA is TGTGCCAGCAGCGCCATAGCTTCCTACGAGCAGTACTTC. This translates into CASSAIASYEQYF. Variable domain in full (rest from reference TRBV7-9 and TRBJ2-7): DTGVSQNPRHKITKRGQNVTFRCDPISEHNRLYWYRQTLGQGPEFLTYFQNEAQLEKSRLLSDRFSAERPKGSFSTLEIQRTEQGDSAMYLCASSAIASYEQYFGPGTRLTVT.

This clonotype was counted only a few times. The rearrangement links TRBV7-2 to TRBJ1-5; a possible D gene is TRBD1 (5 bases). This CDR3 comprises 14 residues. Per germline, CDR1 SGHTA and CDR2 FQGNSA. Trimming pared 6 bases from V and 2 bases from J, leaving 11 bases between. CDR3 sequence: CASRLRGGNQPQHF. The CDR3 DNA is TGTGCCAGCAGATTGCGGGGGGGCAATCAGCCCCAGCATTTT.

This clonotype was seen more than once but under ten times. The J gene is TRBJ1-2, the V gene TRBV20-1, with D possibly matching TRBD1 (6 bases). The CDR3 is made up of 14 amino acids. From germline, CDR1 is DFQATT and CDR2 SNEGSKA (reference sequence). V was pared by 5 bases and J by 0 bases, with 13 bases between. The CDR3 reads CSAPGTQTNYGYTF. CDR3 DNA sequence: TGCAGTGCTCCCGGGACACAGACTAACTATGGCTACACCTTC.

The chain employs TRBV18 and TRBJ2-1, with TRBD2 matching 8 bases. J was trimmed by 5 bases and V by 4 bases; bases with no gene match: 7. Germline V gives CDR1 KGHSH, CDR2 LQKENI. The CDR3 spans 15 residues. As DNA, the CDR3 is TGTGCCAGCTCACGAAAGTCGGGAGGGGACAATGAGCAGTTCTTC. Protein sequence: CASSRKSGGDNEQFF.